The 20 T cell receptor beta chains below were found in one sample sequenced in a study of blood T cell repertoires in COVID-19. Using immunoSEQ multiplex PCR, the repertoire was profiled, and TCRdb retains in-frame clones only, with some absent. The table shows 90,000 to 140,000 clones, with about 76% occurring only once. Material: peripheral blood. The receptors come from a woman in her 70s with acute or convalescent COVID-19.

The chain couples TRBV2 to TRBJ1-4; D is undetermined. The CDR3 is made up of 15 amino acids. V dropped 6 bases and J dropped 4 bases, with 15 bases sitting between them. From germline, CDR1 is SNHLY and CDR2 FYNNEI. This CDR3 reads CASSQGWSFNEKLFF. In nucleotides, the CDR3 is TGTGCCAGCAGCCAAGGTTGGAGCTTTAATGAAAAACTGTTTTTT.

CDR3 region: CASSQQGGSNQPQHF. CDR3 bases: TGTGCCAGCAGTCAACAGGGTGGAAGCAATCAGCCCCAGCATTTT. The rearrangement uses TRBV2 and TRBJ1-5; possible D gene TRBD1, 6 bases. There are 15 residues in the CDR3. Germline values: CDR1 SNHLY, CDR2 FYNNEI. The germline V and J ends were trimmed by 5 bases and 1 base, with 12 bases remaining between them.

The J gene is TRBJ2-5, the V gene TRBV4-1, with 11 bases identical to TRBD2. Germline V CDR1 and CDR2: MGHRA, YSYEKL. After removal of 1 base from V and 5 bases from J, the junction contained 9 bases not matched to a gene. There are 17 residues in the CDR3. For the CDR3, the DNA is TGCGCCAGCAGCCAAGGCGATAGCGGGGGGGCAGGGGAGACCCAGTACTTC. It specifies CASSQGDSGGAGETQYF.

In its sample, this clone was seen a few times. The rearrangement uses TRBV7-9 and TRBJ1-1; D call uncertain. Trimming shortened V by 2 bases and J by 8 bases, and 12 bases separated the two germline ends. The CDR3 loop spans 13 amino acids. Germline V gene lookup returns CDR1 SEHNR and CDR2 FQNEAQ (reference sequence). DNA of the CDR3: TGTGCCAGCAGCTTAAACTTCGGCGGAGAAGCTTTCTTT. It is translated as CASSLNFGGEAFF.

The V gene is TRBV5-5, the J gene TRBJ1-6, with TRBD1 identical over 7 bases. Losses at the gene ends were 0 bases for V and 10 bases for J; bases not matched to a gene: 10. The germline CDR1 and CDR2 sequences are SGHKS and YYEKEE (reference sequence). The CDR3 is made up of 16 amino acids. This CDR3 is CASSLDVTEQGSPLHF. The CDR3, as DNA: TGTGCCAGCAGCTTGGACGTAACCGAACAGGGGTCACCCCTCCACTTT.

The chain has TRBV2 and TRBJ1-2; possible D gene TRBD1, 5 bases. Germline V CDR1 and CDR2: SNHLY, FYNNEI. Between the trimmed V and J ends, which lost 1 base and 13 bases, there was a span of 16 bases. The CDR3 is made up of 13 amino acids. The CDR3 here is CASSEGGQGGPTF. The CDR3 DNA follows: TGTGCCAGCAGTGAAGGGGGCCAGGGAGGACCCACCTTC. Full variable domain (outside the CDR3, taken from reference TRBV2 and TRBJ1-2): EPEVTQTPSHQVTQMGQEVILRCVPISNHLYFYWYRQILGQKVEFLVSFYNNEISEKSEIFDDQFSVERPDGSNFTLKIRSTKLEDSAMYFCASSEGGQGGPTFGSGTRLTVV.

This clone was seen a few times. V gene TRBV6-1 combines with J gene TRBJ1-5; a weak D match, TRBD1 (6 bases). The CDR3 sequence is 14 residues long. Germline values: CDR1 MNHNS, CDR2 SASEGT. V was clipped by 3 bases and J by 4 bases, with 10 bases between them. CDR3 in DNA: TGTGCCAGCAGTGACGGACAGCCAAATCAGCCCCAGCATTTT. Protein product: CASSDGQPNQPQHF.

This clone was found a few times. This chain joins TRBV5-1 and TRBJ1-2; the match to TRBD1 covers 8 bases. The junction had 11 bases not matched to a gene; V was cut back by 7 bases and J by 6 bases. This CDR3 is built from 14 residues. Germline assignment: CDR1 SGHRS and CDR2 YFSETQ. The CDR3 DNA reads TGCGCCAGCTCACCAGGGGGCAGTTTAGATGGCTACACCTTC. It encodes CASSPGGSLDGYTF.

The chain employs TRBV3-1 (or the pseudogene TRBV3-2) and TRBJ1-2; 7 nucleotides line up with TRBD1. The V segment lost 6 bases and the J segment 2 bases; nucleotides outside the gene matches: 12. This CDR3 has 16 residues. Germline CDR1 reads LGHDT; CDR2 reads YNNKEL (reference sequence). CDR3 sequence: CASSPLYDRANYGYTF. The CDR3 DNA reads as TGTGCCAGCAGTCCCCTATACGACAGGGCCAACTATGGCTACACCTTC.

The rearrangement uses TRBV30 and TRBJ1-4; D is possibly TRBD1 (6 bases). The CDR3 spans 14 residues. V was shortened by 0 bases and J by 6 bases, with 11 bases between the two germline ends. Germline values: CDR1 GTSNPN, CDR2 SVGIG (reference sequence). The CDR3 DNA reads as TGTGCCTGGAGTGTCGGAGGGGGGGATGAAAAACTGTTTTTT. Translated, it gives CAWSVGGGDEKLFF.

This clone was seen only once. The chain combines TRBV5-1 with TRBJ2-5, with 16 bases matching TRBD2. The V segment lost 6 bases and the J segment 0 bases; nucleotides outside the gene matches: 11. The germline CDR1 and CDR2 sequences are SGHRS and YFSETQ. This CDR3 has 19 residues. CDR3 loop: CASNPGTSGGGSYQETQYF. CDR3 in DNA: TGCGCCAGCAATCCCGGGACTAGCGGGGGGGGTTCCTACCAAGAGACCCAGTACTTC.

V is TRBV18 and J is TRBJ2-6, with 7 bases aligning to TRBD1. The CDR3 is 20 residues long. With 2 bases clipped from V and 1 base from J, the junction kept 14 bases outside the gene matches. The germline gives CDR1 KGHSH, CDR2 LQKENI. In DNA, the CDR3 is TGTGCCAGCTCACCAAGCCCCCCTGGACAGGACCTTTCTGGGGCCAACGTCCTGACTTTC. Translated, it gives CASSPSPPGQDLSGANVLTF.

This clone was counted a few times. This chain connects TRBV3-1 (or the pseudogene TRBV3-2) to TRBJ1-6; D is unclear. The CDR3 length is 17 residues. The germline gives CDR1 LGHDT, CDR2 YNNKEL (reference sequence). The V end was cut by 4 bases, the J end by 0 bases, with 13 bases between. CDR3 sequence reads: CASSPPQRSSYNSPLHF. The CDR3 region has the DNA TGTGCCAGCAGCCCCCCCCAACGGAGCTCCTATAATTCACCCCTCCACTTT.

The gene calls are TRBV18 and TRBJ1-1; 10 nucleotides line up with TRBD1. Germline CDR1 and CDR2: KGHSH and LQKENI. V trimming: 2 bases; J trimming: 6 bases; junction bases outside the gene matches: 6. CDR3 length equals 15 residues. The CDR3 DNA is TGTGCCAGCTCACCAACCGGGACAGGGGCGTCTGAAGCTTTCTTT. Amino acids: CASSPTGTGASEAFF.

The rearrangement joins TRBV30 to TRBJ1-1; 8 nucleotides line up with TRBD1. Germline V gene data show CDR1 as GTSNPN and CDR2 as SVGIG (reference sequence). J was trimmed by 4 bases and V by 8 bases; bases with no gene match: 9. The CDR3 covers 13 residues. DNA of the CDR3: TGTGCCCGAAACAGGGGGATAGGCACTGAAGCTTTCTTT. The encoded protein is CARNRGIGTEAFF.

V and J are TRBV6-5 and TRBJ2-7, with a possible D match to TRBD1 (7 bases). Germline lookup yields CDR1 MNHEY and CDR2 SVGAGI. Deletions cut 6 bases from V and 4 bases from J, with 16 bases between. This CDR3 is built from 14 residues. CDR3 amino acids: CASSWGDSRYEQYF. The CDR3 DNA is TGTGCCAGCAGCTGGGGGGACAGTCGATACGAGCAGTACTTC.

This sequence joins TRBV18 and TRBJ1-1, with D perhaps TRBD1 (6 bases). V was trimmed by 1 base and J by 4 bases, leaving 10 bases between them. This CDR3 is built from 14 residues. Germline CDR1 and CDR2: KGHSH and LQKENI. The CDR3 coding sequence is TGTGCCAGCTCACCACTCAGGGGAGCCACTGAAGCTTTCTTT. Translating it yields CASSPLRGATEAFF. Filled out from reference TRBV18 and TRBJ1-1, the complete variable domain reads NAGVMQNPRHLVRRRGQEARLRCSPMKGHSHVYWYRQLPEEGLKFMVYLQKENIIDESGMPKERFSAEFPKEGPSILRIQQVVRGDSAAYFCASSPLRGATEAFFGQGTRLTVV.

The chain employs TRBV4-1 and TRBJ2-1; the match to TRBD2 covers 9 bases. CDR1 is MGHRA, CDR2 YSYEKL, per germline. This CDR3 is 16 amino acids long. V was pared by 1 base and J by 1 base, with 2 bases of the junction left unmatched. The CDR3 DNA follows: TGCGCCAGCAGCCAAGTAAGCGGGGGGTCCTACAATGAGCAGTTCTTC. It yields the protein CASSQVSGGSYNEQFF.

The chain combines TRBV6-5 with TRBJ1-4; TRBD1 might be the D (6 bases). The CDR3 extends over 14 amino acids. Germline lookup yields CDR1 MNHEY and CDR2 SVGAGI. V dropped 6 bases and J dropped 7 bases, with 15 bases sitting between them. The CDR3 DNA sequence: TGTGCCAGCAGGGAGGGGGGGTCGAGTGAAAAACTGTTTTTT. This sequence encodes CASREGGSSEKLFF.

The CDR3 loop reads CASSVSGGLYNEQFF. The CDR3 DNA follows: TGTGCCAGCAGCGTCTCGGGGGGACTCTACAATGAGCAGTTCTTC. The gene calls are TRBV9 and TRBJ2-1; TRBD2 matches at 7 bases. Trimming at V came to 2 bases and at J to 3 bases, leaving 5 bases not matched to a gene. CDR1 is SGDLS, CDR2 YYNGEE, per germline. CDR3 length equals 15 residues.